This TCR beta chain was observed in a study of OX40 agonist ivuxolimab in advanced cancers. Points from the study as a whole: Certain nonresponders additionally had low normalized T-cell clonal expansion.

Produced via immunoSEQ multiplex PCR; TCRdb's table is partial and in-frame only. Among 60,000 to 85,000 clones listed, roughly 90% were seen once. The CDR3 is 14 residues long. Deletions cut 6 bases from V and 3 bases from J, with 14 bases between. The germline V gene encodes CDR1 SNHLY and CDR2 FYNNEI. This clone appeared a few times. Its target is not known. The chain uses TRBV2 and TRBJ1-1; D is uncertain. The clonotype originates from an adult with an advanced solid tumor such as melanoma, head and neck, liver or kidney cancer. Source: CD4+ or CD8+ T cells sorted from blood, taken in a trial of the OX40 agonist ivuxolimab. In nucleotides, the CDR3 is TGTGCCAGCAGAAGCGCCGACGGCTACACTGAAGCTTTCTTT. Protein: CASRSADGYTEAFF. Using reference TRBV2 and TRBJ1-1 for the parts outside the CDR3, the full variable domain is EPEVTQTPSHQVTQMGQEVILRCVPISNHLYFYWYRQILGQKVEFLVSFYNNEISEKSEIFDDQFSVERPDGSNFTLKIRSTKLEDSAMYFCASRSADGYTEAFFGQGTRLTVV.